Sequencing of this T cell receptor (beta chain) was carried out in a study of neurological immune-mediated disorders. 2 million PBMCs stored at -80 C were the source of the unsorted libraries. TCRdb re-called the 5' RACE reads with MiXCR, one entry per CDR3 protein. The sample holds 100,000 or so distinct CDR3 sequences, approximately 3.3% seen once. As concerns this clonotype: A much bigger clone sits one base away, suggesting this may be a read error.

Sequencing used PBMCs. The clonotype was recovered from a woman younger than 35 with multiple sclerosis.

As DNA, the CDR3 is TGTGACAGCAGCCACACAGGGAAAGCTTTCTTT. It encodes CDSSHTGKAFF. The gene calls are TRBV3-1 and TRBJ1-1, with D maybe TRBD1 (6 bases). Germline V gene lookup returns CDR1 LGHDT and CDR2 YNNKEL (reference sequence). CDR3 length equals 11 residues.